This T cell receptor (beta chain) was sequenced during a study of T cells in Graves' hyperthyroidism and ophthalmopathy. The study, taken as a whole, reports: In blood, most of the thyroid clonotypes expanded above 0.001 were also present. A median about 6 months before onset, the model predicted ophthalmopathy.

The CDR3 is made up of 17 amino acids. V gave up 0 bases and J gave up 4 bases, with 18 bases separating them. CDR1 is SEHNR, CDR2 FQNEAQ, per germline (reference sequence). In this sample, this clonotype turned up a few times. Its matching antigen is unknown. The source material, RNA transcripts, was used to amplify TCR beta CDR3 regions. The study used the HTBI primer set for a first-round RT-PCR of the TCR CDR3. One entry per CDR3 protein, called by TCRdb with MiXCR from the multiplex PCR reads. The sample has about 640,000 distinct CDR3 sequences, roughly 20% seen once. This clonotype originated in a man aged 25 to 40 with Graves' ophthalmopathy. V and J are TRBV7-9 and TRBJ1-2; no definite D call. The sequenced sample was blood. The CDR3 here is CASSLARIATPSYGYTF. CDR3 DNA sequence: TGTGCCAGCAGCTTAGCGCGGATTGCGACTCCCTCCTATGGCTACACCTTC. The variable domain in full, completed from reference TRBV7-9 and TRBJ1-2, reads DTGVSQNPRHKITKRGQNVTFRCDPISEHNRLYWYRQTLGQGPEFLTYFQNEAQLEKSRLLSDRFSAERPKGSFSTLEIQRTEQGDSAMYLCASSLARIATPSYGYTFGSGTRLTVV.